This passage covers 24 T cell receptor beta chains from one sample sequenced in a study of response to subunit inactivated influenza vaccine. TCRdb processed the RT-PCR reads anew with MiXCR; each CDR3 protein has one entry. This table has hundreds of thousands of distinct CDR3 sequences, about 25% appearing once. The input for sequencing was CD4+ T cells sorted from PBMCs, taken 5 days after vaccination. The receptors stem from a man aged 50 to 59 who received an inactivated influenza vaccine.

In its sample, this clonotype was seen a few times. The J gene is TRBJ1-1, the V gene TRBV28; the D is unclear. The CDR3 length is 14 residues. Germline lookup yields CDR1 MDHEN and CDR2 SYDVKM. V shed 5 bases and J shed 1 base, with 11 bases lying between them. CDR3 sequence (DNA): TGTGCCAGCAGTCTCCCTAGGTGGAACACTGAAGCTTTCTTT. It encodes CASSLPRWNTEAFF.

This clonotype was seen only a few times. This chain joins TRBV7-2 and TRBJ2-7, with 8 bases lining up with TRBD1. Trimming at V came to 5 bases and at J to 0 bases, leaving 9 bases not matched to a gene. The CDR3 totals 16 residues. Per the germline V gene, CDR1 is SGHTA and CDR2 is FQGNSA. The CDR3: CASSRRTGTSSYEQYF. In DNA, the CDR3 is TGTGCCAGCAGCAGACGGACAGGGACCAGCTCCTACGAGCAGTACTTC.

The chain links TRBV7-9 to TRBJ2-5; 9 nucleotides line up with TRBD1. Germline V gene lookup returns CDR1 SEHNR and CDR2 FQNEAQ (reference sequence). V dropped 3 bases and J dropped 9; count of bases not matched to a gene: 8. The CDR3 is made up of 14 amino acids. The CDR3 DNA sequence: TGTGCCAGCAGCTTGGACAGGGGAGCTGCGGCCCAGTACTTC. Its translation is CASSLDRGAAAQYF.

V gene TRBV5-1 combines with J gene TRBJ1-3; D is undetermined. The ends were cut back, 4 bases at V and 0 bases at J, with 11 bases in the middle. CDR3 length: 15 residues. Looked up from germline, CDR1 is SGHRS and CDR2 is YFSETQ. The CDR3 nucleotides read TGCGCCAGCAGCCTTTCGTTGAGCTCTGGAAACACCATATATTTT. It translates to CASSLSLSSGNTIYF.

This clonotype was found a few times. J is TRBJ2-1 and V is TRBV5-1; TRBD2 matches at 9 bases. The trim removed 2 bases at V and 7 bases at J, leaving 7 bases unmatched. Per germline, CDR1 SGHRS and CDR2 YFSETQ. The CDR3 covers 15 residues. CDR3 region: CASSLERGAGNEQFF. The CDR3 nucleotides read TGCGCCAGCAGCTTAGAGCGGGGGGCCGGAAATGAGCAGTTCTTC.

The V call is TRBV7-2, the J call TRBJ2-3, with TRBD2 identical over 7 bases. Germline V gene data show CDR1 as SGHTA and CDR2 as FQGNSA. V lost 2 bases, J lost 7 bases, and 9 bases stayed unmatched. The CDR3 runs 15 residues. The CDR3 bases are TGTGCCAGCAGCTTACCCCAGCGGGGCACGAATACGCAGTATTTT. The encoded protein is CASSLPQRGTNTQYF.

In this sample, this clonotype turned up a few times. The chain recombines TRBV28 with TRBJ2-3; 10 bases map to TRBD2. The J segment lost 3 bases and the V segment lost 7 bases, leaving 10 bases of the junction unmatched. Per the germline V gene, CDR1 is MDHEN and CDR2 is SYDVKM. This CDR3 contains 16 residues. The CDR3 DNA sequence: TGTGCCAGCAAACGTCTAGCGGGAGTGGGGACAGATACGCAGTATTTT. As protein: CASKRLAGVGTDTQYF.

This chain joins TRBV20-1 and TRBJ2-1; 13 bases match TRBD2. Trimming took 6 bases from V and 0 from J; bases not matched to a gene: 8. CDR1 and CDR2 from the germline V gene are DFQATT and SNEGSKA (reference sequence). This CDR3 has 17 residues. The CDR3 region has the DNA TGCAGTGCAAGGACTAGCGGGAGAGGAAGCTCCTACAATGAGCAGTTCTTC. This codes for CSARTSGRGSSYNEQFF.

In its sample, this clonotype was seen a few times. The CDR3 is CSASRGDQPQHF. CDR3 in DNA: TGCAGTGCTAGCAGGGGGGATCAGCCCCAGCATTTT. The chain links TRBV20-1 to TRBJ1-5; 7 bases agree with TRBD1. Germline-derived CDR1 and CDR2 are DFQATT and SNEGSKA (reference sequence). This CDR3 has 12 residues. V dropped 3 bases and J dropped 5; count of bases not matched to a gene: 1.

This clonotype was seen many times. The chain employs TRBV29-1 and TRBJ2-3, with D maybe TRBD2 (6 bases). The V end was cut by 1 base, the J end by 0 bases, with 14 bases between. Germline lookup yields CDR1 SQVTM and CDR2 ANQGSEA. The CDR3 totals 16 residues. The CDR3: CSVEGGIAASTDTQYF. The CDR3 region has the DNA TGCAGCGTTGAAGGGGGAATAGCGGCCAGCACAGATACGCAGTATTTT.

The V and J genes are TRBV9 and TRBJ2-2; D unresolved. The germline CDR1 and CDR2 sequences are SGDLS and YYNGEE. CDR3 length equals 14 residues. Trimming cost V 6 bases and J 0 bases, with 9 bases left between them. In DNA, the CDR3 is TGTGCCAGCAACGAGGACCCGAACACCGGGGAGCTGTTTTTT. Translating it yields CASNEDPNTGELFF.

This clonotype was observed at least ten times. This rearrangement joins TRBV11-2 to TRBJ2-1, with 7 nucleotides matching TRBD2. Looked up from germline, CDR1 is SGHAT and CDR2 is FQNNGV. The CDR3 spans 18 residues. V lost 2 bases, J lost 0 bases, and 10 bases stayed unmatched. CDR3 in DNA: TGTGCCAGCAGCTTAAGAAATAGCGGGTTGAGCTCCTACAATGAGCAGTTCTTC. This sequence encodes CASSLRNSGLSSYNEQFF.

This clonotype was found a few times. J is TRBJ2-3 and V is TRBV5-1, with D unresolved. Germline V gene data show CDR1 as SGHRS and CDR2 as YFSETQ. V lost 4 bases to trimming and J lost 5 bases, with 14 bases between them. This CDR3 comprises 14 residues. The CDR3 spells CASSLPPVEDTQYF. Here the CDR3 DNA reads TGCGCCAGCAGCCTTCCTCCGGTGGAAGATACGCAGTATTTT.

This clonotype was seen a few times. The genes are TRBV6-2 or TRBV6-3 and TRBJ1-1, with D perhaps TRBD1 (6 bases). V gave up 4 bases and J gave up 0 bases, with 12 bases separating them. The length of the CDR3 is 15 residues. Germline assignment: CDR1 MNHEY and CDR2 SVGEGT. CDR3 in DNA: TGTGCCAGCAGTTTAGCTACAGGGCTGAACACTGAAGCTTTCTTT. Its translation is CASSLATGLNTEAFF.

The V call is TRBV12-3 or TRBV12-4, the J call TRBJ2-7; D gene uncertain. The V end lost 0 bases, the J end lost 0 bases, and 15 bases lay between the germline ends. The length of the CDR3 is 17 residues. The CDR3 sequence is CASSLAISGFGSYEQYF. The CDR3 DNA sequence: TGTGCCAGCAGTTTAGCGATTTCCGGGTTTGGCTCCTACGAGCAGTACTTC.

This clonotype was detected only a few times. The V and J genes are TRBV20-1 and TRBJ1-2; 10 bases fit TRBD1. J lost 0 bases, V lost 6 bases, and 7 bases had no gene match. CDR3 length: 15 amino acids. The germline V gene has CDR1 DFQATT and CDR2 SNEGSKA (reference sequence). CDR3: CSAIPGQGSNYGYTF. CDR3 in DNA: TGCAGTGCCATCCCGGGACAGGGGTCTAACTATGGCTACACCTTC.

The chain is built from TRBV6-4 and TRBJ2-1, with D possibly matching TRBD1 (6 bases). Germline V gene lookup returns CDR1 MRHNA and CDR2 SNTAGT. Trimming stripped 5 bases from V and 9 bases from J, with 14 bases between. The CDR3 has 13 amino acids. CDR3: CASSSQGGSEQFF. The CDR3 coding sequence is TGTGCCAGCAGTTCACAGGGTGGGAGTGAGCAGTTCTTC.

V is TRBV20-1 and J is TRBJ2-1; 13 bases line up with TRBD2. The V gene's germline CDR1 is DFQATT and CDR2 SNEGSKA (reference sequence). J was trimmed by 0 bases and V by 5 bases; bases with no gene match: 7. The CDR3 length is 17 residues. The CDR3 DNA reads as TGCAGTGCTGAGACGACTAGCGGGGGGAGCTCCTACAATGAGCAGTTCTTC. Translated, it gives CSAETTSGGSSYNEQFF.

The CDR3 DNA follows: TGCGCCAGCAGCCGCACCACAGGGGGCTTTACCTATGGCTACACCTTC. Translated: CASSRTTGGFTYGYTF. V gene TRBV4-3 combines with J gene TRBJ1-2; 9 nucleotides match TRBD1. Trimming at V came to 4 bases and at J to 4 bases, leaving 10 bases not matched to a gene. Germline V gene lookup returns CDR1 LGHNA and CDR2 YSLEER. The CDR3 covers 16 residues.

The chain carries TRBV5-1 and TRBJ2-7; TRBD1 matches 8 bases. The CDR3 is 14 residues long. J was trimmed by 3 bases and V by 1 base; bases with no gene match: 3. Germline values: CDR1 SGHRS, CDR2 YFSETQ. CDR3 loop: CASSLFDRGYEQYF. Here the CDR3 DNA reads TGCGCCAGCAGCTTGTTTGACAGGGGCTACGAGCAGTACTTC.

This clonotype has a handful of counts. This chain connects TRBV12-3 or TRBV12-4 to TRBJ1-1; 7 positions match TRBD1. The V segment lost 2 bases and the J segment 0 bases; nucleotides outside the gene matches: 3. This CDR3 comprises 15 residues. CDR3 sequence (DNA): TGTGCCAGCAGTTTACGAGGGGGCGTGAACACTGAAGCTTTCTTT. Protein product: CASSLRGGVNTEAFF.

This clonotype was counted many times. This chain's CDR3 is CSARQGGNQPQHF. The CDR3 nucleotides are TGCAGTGCTAGACAGGGGGGTAATCAGCCCCAGCATTTT. The chain links TRBV20-1 to TRBJ1-5; TRBD1 aligns across 7 bases. This CDR3 contains 13 residues. V gave up 2 bases and J gave up 4 bases; unmatched junction bases: 2. In germline, CDR1 is DFQATT, CDR2 SNEGSKA (reference sequence).

This clonotype has just a few counts. The V and J genes are TRBV6-1 and TRBJ2-2; no definite D call. The CDR3 length is 13 residues. Germline V CDR1 and CDR2: MNHNS, SASEGT. V gave up 3 bases and J gave up 7 bases, with 9 bases separating them. The CDR3 loop reads CASSDWGFGELFF. CDR3 bases: TGTGCCAGCAGTGATTGGGGTTTCGGGGAGCTGTTTTTT.

The CDR3 sequence: CASSASGTYNEQFF. For the CDR3, the DNA is TGTGCCAGCAGCGCTAGCGGGACCTACAATGAGCAGTTCTTC. The chain links TRBV12-3 or TRBV12-4 to TRBJ2-1; 9 bases are a match to TRBD2. This CDR3 comprises 14 residues. Trimming took 6 bases from V and 2 from J; bases not matched to a gene: 2.